The clone carrying this T cell receptor (beta chain) was counted a single time. Its target is unknown. This sample was taken from a study of cytomegalovirus exposure and HLA in healthy donors. In the PCR, 60 Vbeta and 13 Jbeta primers were used. Method: immunoSEQ multiplex PCR; TCRdb's copy keeps in-frame clones and lacks some. The data contain over 150,000 clones, about four fifths of them singletons. The CDR3 has 15 amino acids. Germline assignment: CDR1 MNHEY and CDR2 SMNVEV (reference sequence). V lost 8 bases to trimming and J lost 1 base; unmatched junction nucleotides: 8. Findings of the study overall: In vitro checks showed that a few CMV-associated chains really do target CMV antigens. In all likelihood, a cluster of highly shared sequence variants was a sequencing artifact. TCR beta chain V- and J-gene trimming was linked, in a later analysis, to a missense variant in DCLRE1C.

Sequencing used PBMCs. This clonotype originated in a girl aged 5-17 years in good health and CMV-seropositive. This chain joins TRBV27 and TRBJ2-1; 7 bases agree with TRBD2. The CDR3 reads CASALAGVSYNEQFF. In DNA form, the CDR3 reads TGTGCCAGCGCCTTGGCGGGGGTTTCCTACAATGAGCAGTTCTTC.